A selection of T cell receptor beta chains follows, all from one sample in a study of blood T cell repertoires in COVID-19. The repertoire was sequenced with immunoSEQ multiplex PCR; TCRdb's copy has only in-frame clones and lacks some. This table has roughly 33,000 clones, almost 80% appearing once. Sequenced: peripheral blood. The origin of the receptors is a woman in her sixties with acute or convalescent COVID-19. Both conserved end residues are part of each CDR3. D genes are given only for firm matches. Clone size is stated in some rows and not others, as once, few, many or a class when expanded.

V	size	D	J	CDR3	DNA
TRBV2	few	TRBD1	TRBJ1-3	CASSASQGNGNTIYF	TGTGCCAGCAGTGCATCACAGGGGAATGGAAACACCATATATTTT
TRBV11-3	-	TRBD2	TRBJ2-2	CASSSTGLTNTGELFF	TGTGCCAGCAGCTCAACGGGACTAACGAACACCGGGGAGCTGTTTTTT
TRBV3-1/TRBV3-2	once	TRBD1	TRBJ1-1	CASSQFAGQSWSEAFF	TGTGCCAGCAGCCAATTCGCGGGACAGAGTTGGTCTGAAGCTTTCTTT
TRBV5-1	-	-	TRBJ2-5	CASSPTPPTGSLETQYF	TGCGCCAGCAGCCCAACGCCGCCCACAGGGAGCTTAGAGACCCAGTACTTC
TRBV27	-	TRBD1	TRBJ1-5	CASSILGTAINQPQHF	TGTGCCAGCAGTATACTCGGGACAGCTATTAATCAGCCCCAGCATTTT
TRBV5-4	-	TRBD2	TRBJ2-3	CASSSLAGLDTQYF	TGTGCCAGCAGCTCACTAGCGGGTCTAGATACGCAGTATTTT
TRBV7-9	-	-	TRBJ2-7	CASSLEGGRYEQYF	TGTGCCAGCAGCTTAGAAGGGGGTAGGTACGAGCAGTACTTC
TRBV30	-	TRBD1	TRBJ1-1	CAWSIPRDRDILNTEAFF	TGTGCCTGGAGTATCCCCCGGGACAGGGATATTTTGAACACTGAAGCTTTCTTT
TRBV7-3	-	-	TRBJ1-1	CASSLSVGGEAFF	TGTGCCAGCAGCTTATCGGTAGGAGGTGAAGCTTTCTTT
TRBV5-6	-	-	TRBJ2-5	CASSSGLPQETQYF	TGTGCCAGCAGCTCCGGACTCCCCCAAGAGACCCAGTACTTC
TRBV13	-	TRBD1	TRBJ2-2	CASSLVLGTGGLSTGELFF	TGTGCCAGCAGCTTAGTCCTTGGGACAGGGGGCCTAAGCACCGGGGAGCTGTTTTTT
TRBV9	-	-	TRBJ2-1	CASSVTGEVNEQFF	TGTGCCAGCAGCGTAACAGGGGAGGTCAATGAGCAGTTCTTC
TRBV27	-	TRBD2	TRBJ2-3	CASSLFPAGATDTQYF	TGTGCCAGCAGTTTATTCCCAGCGGGGGCCACAGATACGCAGTATTTT
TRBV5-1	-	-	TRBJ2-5	CASSFVTGETQYF	TGCGCCAGCAGCTTCGTAACTGGAGAGACCCAGTACTTC
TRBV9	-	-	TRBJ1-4	CASSPQTGPATNEKLFF	TGTGCCAGCAGCCCTCAAACAGGGCCCGCAACTAATGAAAAACTGTTTTTT
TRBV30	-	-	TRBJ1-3	CAWQTSSGNTIYF	TGTGCCTGGCAAACTTCCTCTGGAAACACCATATATTTT
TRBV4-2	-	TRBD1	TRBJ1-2	CASSQEGQGLGGGYTF	TGTGCCAGCAGCCAAGAAGGACAGGGCCTGGGAGGTGGCTACACCTTC
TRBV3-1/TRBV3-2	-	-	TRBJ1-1	CASSPPQETGNSFF	TGTGCCAGCAGCCCCCCCCAAGAGACAGGAAATTCTTTCTTT
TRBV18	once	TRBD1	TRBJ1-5	CASSLTGGNQPQHF	TGTGCCAGCTCATTGACAGGGGGCAATCAGCCCCAGCATTTT
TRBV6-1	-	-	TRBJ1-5	CASSDTGHRREPQHF	TGTGCCAGCAGTGATACGGGACACAGAAGGGAGCCCCAGCATTTT
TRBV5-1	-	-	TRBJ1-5	CASSLEGGNQPQHF	TGCGCCAGCAGCCTAGAGGGTGGCAATCAGCCCCAGCATTTT
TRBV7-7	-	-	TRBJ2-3	CASSLAAGIPPDTQYF	TGTGCCAGCAGCTTGGCGGCAGGGATCCCCCCAGATACGCAGTATTTT
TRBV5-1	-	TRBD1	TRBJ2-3	CASSLAGTGGQPAQYF	TGCGCCAGCAGCTTGGCCGGGACAGGGGGCCAGCCTGCGCAGTATTTT
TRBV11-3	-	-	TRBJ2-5	CASSLVSGVGETQYF	TGTGCCAGCAGCTTAGTGTCCGGGGTAGGAGAGACCCAGTACTTC
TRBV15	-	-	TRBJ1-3	CATSRGGVIGNTIYF	TGTGCCACCAGCAGAGGGGGGGTCATTGGAAACACCATATATTTT
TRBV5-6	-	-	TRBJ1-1	CASSLESQAGSPEAFF	TGTGCCAGCAGCTTGGAAAGCCAGGCGGGAAGCCCCGAAGCTTTCTTT
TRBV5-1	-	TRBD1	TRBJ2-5	CASSLWGQGAQETQYF	TGCGCCAGCAGCCTCTGGGGGCAGGGGGCCCAAGAGACCCAGTACTTC
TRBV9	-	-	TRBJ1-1	CASSLHSVNTEAFF	TGTGCCAGCAGCCTCCACAGTGTGAACACTGAAGCTTTCTTT
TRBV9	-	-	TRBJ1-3	CASSVVDSLHSGNTIYF	TGTGCCAGCAGCGTAGTCGACAGCCTCCACTCTGGAAACACCATATATTTT
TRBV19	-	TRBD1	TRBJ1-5	CASSMRGQGAYSNQPQHF	TGTGCCAGTAGTATGAGGGGACAGGGGGCTTATAGCAATCAGCCCCAGCATTTT
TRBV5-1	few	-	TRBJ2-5	CASSDLNGETQYF	TGCGCCAGCAGCGATCTGAACGGAGAGACCCAGTACTTC
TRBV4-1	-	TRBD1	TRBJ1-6	CASSRTSLGQSNSPLHF	TGCGCCAGCAGCCGCACCTCCCTGGGACAGAGTAATTCACCCCTCCACTTT
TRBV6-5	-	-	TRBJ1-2	CASNNNYGYTF	TGTGCCAGCAACAATAACTATGGCTACACCTTC
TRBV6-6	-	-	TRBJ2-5	CALGRETQYF	TGTGCCCTTGGGCGAGAGACCCAGTACTTC
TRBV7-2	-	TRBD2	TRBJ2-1	CASSPTSGGRDEQFF	TGTGCCAGCAGCCCGACTAGCGGGGGGCGGGATGAGCAGTTCTTC
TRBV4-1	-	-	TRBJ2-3	CASSQEYPGTGTDTQYF	TGCGCCAGCAGCCAAGAATATCCGGGGACTGGCACAGATACGCAGTATTTT
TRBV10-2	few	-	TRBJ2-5	CASKKIGGAGPQETQYF	TGCGCCAGCAAGAAAATAGGGGGGGCAGGGCCCCAAGAGACCCAGTACTTC
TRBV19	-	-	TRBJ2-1	CASNEESYNEQFF	TGTGCCAGTAACGAGGAGTCCTACAATGAGCAGTTCTTC
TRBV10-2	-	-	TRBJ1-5	CASSERSENQPQHF	TGCGCCAGCAGTGAGAGGTCGGAGAATCAGCCCCAGCATTTT
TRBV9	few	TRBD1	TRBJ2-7	CASSVGQDYEQYF	TGTGCCAGCAGCGTGGGACAGGACTACGAGCAGTACTTC
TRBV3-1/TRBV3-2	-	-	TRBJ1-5	CASSQTPTQPQHF	TGTGCCAGCAGCCAAACCCCTACTCAGCCCCAGCATTTT
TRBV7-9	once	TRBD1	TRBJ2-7	CASSHGQGREQYF	TGTGCCAGCAGCCACGGACAGGGGCGCGAGCAGTACTTC
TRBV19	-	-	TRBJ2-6	CASSIGPRVSDVLTF	TGTGCCAGTAGTATAGGGCCCCGGGTTTCAGACGTCCTGACTTTC
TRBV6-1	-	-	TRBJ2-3	CASSESWGGTDTQYF	TGTGCCAGCAGTGAATCTTGGGGGGGCACAGATACGCAGTATTTT
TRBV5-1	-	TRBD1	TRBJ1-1	CASSWGQGYTEAFF	TGCGCCAGCAGCTGGGGACAGGGGTACACTGAAGCTTTCTTT
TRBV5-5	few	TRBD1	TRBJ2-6	CASSGGQGANVLTF	TGTGCCAGCAGCGGGGGACAGGGGGCCAACGTCCTGACTTTC
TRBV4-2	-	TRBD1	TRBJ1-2	CASSQGPGGAYGYTF	TGTGCCAGCAGCCAAGGCCCAGGGGGCGCCTATGGCTACACCTTC
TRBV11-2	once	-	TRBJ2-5	CASSSTHEGERETQYF	TGTGCCAGCAGCTCCACCCATGAGGGGGAACGAGAGACCCAGTACTTC
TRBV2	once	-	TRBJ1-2	CASSESMDYGYTF	TGTGCCAGCAGTGAATCTATGGACTATGGCTACACCTTC
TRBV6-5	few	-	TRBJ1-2	CASTSVGGRIDGYTF	TGTGCCAGCACTTCTGTCGGGGGGCGGATCGATGGCTACACCTTC
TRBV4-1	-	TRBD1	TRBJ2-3	CASSQPPGQGTDTQYF	TGCGCCAGCAGTCAGCCCCCGGGACAGGGCACAGATACGCAGTATTTT
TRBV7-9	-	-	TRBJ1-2	CASSHDRFTNYGYTF	TGTGCCAGCAGCCACGACAGGTTCACTAACTATGGCTACACCTTC
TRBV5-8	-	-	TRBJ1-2	CASSSGVGHYGYTF	TGTGCCAGCAGCTCAGGGGTGGGACACTATGGCTACACCTTC
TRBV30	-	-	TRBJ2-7	CAWRPGGTTPYEQYF	TGTGCCTGGAGACCAGGCGGGACCACCCCCTACGAGCAGTACTTC
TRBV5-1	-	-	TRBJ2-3	CASSPAPYRDTQYF	TGCGCCAGCAGCCCCGCGCCTTACCGGGATACGCAGTATTTT
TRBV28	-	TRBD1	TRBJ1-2	CASRGTENYGYTF	TGTGCCAGCAGGGGGACAGAGAACTATGGCTACACCTTC
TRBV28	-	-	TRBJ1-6	CASSHYNLLGDLGNSPLHF	TGTGCCAGCAGTCACTACAACCTCCTTGGGGACTTAGGAAATTCACCCCTCCACTTT